These T cell receptor beta chains were read from a single sample in a study of T cells expressing NK-cell markers. TCRdb reanalyzed the 5' RACE reads, giving one entry per CDR3 protein sequence and no DNA. Its table records some 440,000 distinct CDR3 sequences. The sample comprised blood T cells: a sorted CD56 or NKG2C T cell subset, CD4+ or CD8+ T cells, or bulk PBMC T cells (not recorded which). Every receptor here comes from a woman between 50 and 59 years old in good health. The CDR3 runs from the conserved cysteine through the conserved F or W.

V	J	CDR3
TRBV5-1	TRBJ2-2	CATSAGLAGTNTGELFF
TRBV12-3/TRBV12-4	TRBJ1-5	CASSLLRGTGGSPKPQHF
TRBV20-1	TRBJ2-5	CSATSPGIQETQYF
TRBV30	TRBJ2-4	CAWRGGPYGDIQYF
TRBV7-8	TRBJ2-3	CASSPDTVNRLSRGTQYF
TRBV14	TRBJ2-5	CASSQDNRQTQYF
TRBV5-1	TRBJ2-7	CASSSDLAGVSEQYF
TRBV29-1	TRBJ2-1	CSVLGPNANNEQFF
TRBV28	TRBJ2-3	CASIGTGGSDTQYF
TRBV7-2	TRBJ1-2	CASSFGGTGYGYTF
TRBV18	TRBJ2-5	CASSLSDQETQYF
TRBV9	TRBJ1-1	CASSQDGQSTEAFF
TRBV11-2	TRBJ2-4	CASSLDGHAKNIQYF
TRBV28	TRBJ2-1	CASSPPGRPRTYNEQFF
TRBV5-1	TRBJ1-1	CASSLYVGTNTEAFF
TRBV3-1	TRBJ2-1	CASSQEGVWVNEQFF
TRBV7-9	TRBJ2-3	CATSSSGRTDTQYF
TRBV12-3/TRBV12-4	TRBJ2-3	CATNTGTLADTQYF
TRBV2	TRBJ2-1	CASKLGQGVNEQFF
TRBV12-3/TRBV12-4	TRBJ1-2	CASTKTLQGAYGYTF
TRBV20-1	TRBJ2-1	CSATLGGADYNEQFF
TRBV5-6	TRBJ1-1	CASSLWWESTEAFF
TRBV12-3/TRBV12-4	TRBJ2-1	CASSSLAGGIDEQFF
TRBV6-5	TRBJ1-1	CASSYSRGRRTEAFF
TRBV27	TRBJ2-4	CASSPAGFLAKNIQYF
TRBV7-6	TRBJ1-2	CARSLYPPGEVYGYTF
TRBV29-1	TRBJ1-1	CSVTLLGTEAFF
TRBV6-1	TRBJ2-1	CASSGMGEQFF
TRBV5-1	TRBJ2-3	CASSLLGLAGGTDTQYF
TRBV4-2	TRBJ2-2	CASSQVQAGELFF
TRBV5-1	TRBJ2-1	CASSFRTVGGDLYNEQFF
TRBV7-7	TRBJ2-1	CASSLGWKEQFF
TRBV5-4	TRBJ2-4	CASSLGGGGDKNIQYF
TRBV5-1	TRBJ2-1	CANNFEREGPSLTYNEQFF
TRBV12-3/TRBV12-4	TRBJ2-1	CASSFGVAGGRGNEQFF
TRBV5-8	TRBJ1-1	CASSPTGGRAFF
TRBV2	TRBJ2-5	CASTVSSETAPYQETQYF
TRBV20-1	TRBJ2-5	CSAPQDPAETQYF
TRBV5-4	TRBJ2-3	CASSPGLVITDTQYF
TRBV5-1	TRBJ2-3	CASSLGPASGSPQDTQYF
TRBV30	TRBJ1-4	CAWRGDRANEKLFF
TRBV20-1	TRBJ1-3	CSASGAGFGNTIYF
TRBV7-2	TRBJ1-5	CASSLVLGQPQHF
TRBV10-3	TRBJ2-1	CAISDVAGGGWFF
TRBV7-2	TRBJ2-7	CASSPLAERYEQYF
TRBV6-4	TRBJ2-1	CASSDQGQGREQFF
TRBV29-1	TRBJ1-4	CSVEDRQGLGKLFF
TRBV11-2	TRBJ2-2	CASSQPHITGELFF
TRBV30	TRBJ2-1	CAWSAPLASRGRREQFF
TRBV29-1	TRBJ2-2	CSVDYGAGELFF
TRBV5-5	TRBJ2-1	CASSLASLRSYNEQFF
TRBV4-2	TRBJ1-6	CASSESGGNNSPLHF